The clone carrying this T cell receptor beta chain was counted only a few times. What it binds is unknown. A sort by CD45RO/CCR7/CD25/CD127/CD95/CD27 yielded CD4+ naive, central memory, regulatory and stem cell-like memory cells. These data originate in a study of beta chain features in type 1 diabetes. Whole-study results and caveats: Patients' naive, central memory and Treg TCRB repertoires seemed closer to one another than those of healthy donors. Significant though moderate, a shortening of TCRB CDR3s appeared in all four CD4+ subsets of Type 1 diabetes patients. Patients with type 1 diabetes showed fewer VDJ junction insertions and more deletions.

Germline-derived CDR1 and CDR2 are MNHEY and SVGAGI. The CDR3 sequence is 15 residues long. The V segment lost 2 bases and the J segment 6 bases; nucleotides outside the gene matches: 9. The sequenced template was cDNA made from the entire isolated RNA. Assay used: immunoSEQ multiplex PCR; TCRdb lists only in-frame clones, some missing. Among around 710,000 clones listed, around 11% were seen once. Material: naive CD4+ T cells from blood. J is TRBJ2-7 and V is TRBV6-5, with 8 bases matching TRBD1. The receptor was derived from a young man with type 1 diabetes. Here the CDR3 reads CASSYGGQGTGEQYF. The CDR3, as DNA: TGTGCCAGCAGTTACGGAGGACAGGGCACCGGCGAGCAGTACTTC.